These T cell receptor beta chains were read from a single sample in a study of blood T cell repertoires in COVID-19. Produced via immunoSEQ multiplex PCR; TCRdb's table is partial and in-frame only. The sample shows around 160,000 clones, more than 70% of them seen only once. The sequencing input was peripheral blood. The receptors stem from a man between 60 and 70 years old with active or convalescent COVID-19. CDR3s include the opening cysteine and the closing phenylalanine or tryptophan. The D gene is left open where the match is weak. Not all rows give a size; the values are once, few, many and, for expanded clones, a class.

clone size	V gene	J gene	D gene	CDR3 DNA	CDR3 protein
-	TRBV7-2	TRBJ1-1	-	TGTGCCAGCAGCTTAGGTCTGGGGGCAATGGGGACTGAAGCTTTCTTT	CASSLGLGAMGTEAFF
-	TRBV27	TRBJ2-7	TRBD2	TGTGCCAGCTCTTCCCGCGGGGGGGCGAGCTCCTACGAGCAGTACTTC	CASSSRGGASSYEQYF
-	TRBV5-1	TRBJ2-2	-	TGCGCCAGCAGCTTGGGACCCCAAGGGACAAGTGACGGGGAGCTGTTTTTT	CASSLGPQGTSDGELFF
-	TRBV6-6	TRBJ1-1	TRBD1	TGTGCCAGCAGTTACCGGCGACAGGGCTCTAAGGGAGCTTTCTTT	CASSYRRQGSKGAFF
-	TRBV5-6	TRBJ2-1	-	TGTGCCAGCAGCTTGGAATTATTGGAGGGTTTGAATGAGCAGTTCTTC	CASSLELLEGLNEQFF
once	TRBV20-1	TRBJ2-3	TRBD1	TGCAGTGCTAGTACGGGACAGCACACAGATACGCAGTATTTT	CSASTGQHTDTQYF
-	TRBV18	TRBJ2-1	-	TGTGCCAGCTCGACCGGGACTGGCAATGAGCAGTTCTTC	CASSTGTGNEQFF
-	TRBV4-3	TRBJ2-3	-	TGCGCCAGCAGCCCAGATTACACAGATACGCAGTATTTT	CASSPDYTDTQYF
-	TRBV6-5	TRBJ2-7	TRBD2	TGTGCCAGCAGCCGCCTCCTAGCGGGAGAGGAGCAGTACTTC	CASSRLLAGEEQYF
-	TRBV10-3	TRBJ2-1	TRBD2	TGTGCCATCAGTGGAGGTGTAACTAGCGGACCCACTGGAGTTGAGCAGTTCTTC	CAISGGVTSGPTGVEQFF
-	TRBV3-1/TRBV3-2	TRBJ2-7	TRBD2	TGTGCCAGCAGCCAGCATCTTCCGGGACTAGCCTACGAGCAGTACTTC	CASSQHLPGLAYEQYF
-	TRBV6-5	TRBJ1-1	-	TGTGCCAGCAGTTCCTTACAGTCACGCACTGAAGCTTTCTTT	CASSSLQSRTEAFF
-	TRBV18	TRBJ1-3	-	TGTGCCAGCTCCCCCACCACAGTCAGACGGTCTGGAAACACCATATATTTT	CASSPTTVRRSGNTIYF
-	TRBV7-9	TRBJ2-2	-	TGTGCCAGCAGCTTAGTTGGGCAAACCGGGGAGCTGTTTTTT	CASSLVGQTGELFF
-	TRBV29-1	TRBJ2-1	TRBD2	TGCAGCGTAAGAAGGCCTAGCGGCTCCTACAATGAGCAGTTCTTC	CSVRRPSGSYNEQFF
-	TRBV19	TRBJ1-2	TRBD1	TGTGCCAGTAGTCCGACAGGGGTTGACTATGGCTACACCTTC	CASSPTGVDYGYTF
-	TRBV28	TRBJ1-5	-	TGTGCCAGCAGTCTCCTAGGGGGAGTGAATCAGCCCCAGCATTTT	CASSLLGGVNQPQHF
-	TRBV7-6	TRBJ2-7	-	TGTGCCAGCAGTTACGACAGGATCAACGAGCAGTACTTC	CASSYDRINEQYF
few	TRBV19	TRBJ1-1	-	TGTGCCAGTAGTATCCTTGACAGGAACACTGAAGCTTTCTTT	CASSILDRNTEAFF
-	TRBV28	TRBJ1-5	-	TGTGCCAGCAGTTTAGGGTACGGGGAAAGGTATCAGCCCCAGCATTTT	CASSLGYGERYQPQHF
-	TRBV11-3	TRBJ1-1	TRBD1	TGTGCCAGCAGCTTACGAATCCCCGACCGACAGGGGGCGGTTGGAGCTTTCTTT	CASSLRIPDRQGAVGAFF
-	TRBV5-5	TRBJ1-4	-	TGTGCCAGCAGCACCCTGACAGGCTCTGAAAAACTGTTTTTT	CASSTLTGSEKLFF
-	TRBV7-9	TRBJ2-7	TRBD1	TGTGCCAGCAGCCAAGGGACAGACGAGCAGTACTTC	CASSQGTDEQYF
-	TRBV6-4	TRBJ2-1	TRBD2	TGTGCCAGCAGTGACACTAGCGGAGACAATGAGCAGTTCTTC	CASSDTSGDNEQFF
-	TRBV5-4	TRBJ2-3	TRBD2	TGTGCCAGCAGACCGAGGACTAGCGGGAGGGCAGCAGATACGCAGTATTTT	CASRPRTSGRAADTQYF
-	TRBV7-3	TRBJ2-7	-	TGTGCCAGCAGCTTAGACAGTTTTGCCTACGAGCAGTACTTC	CASSLDSFAYEQYF
-	TRBV5-4	TRBJ2-7	-	TGTGCCAGCAGCTTGGATCTCTACGAGCAGTACTTC	CASSLDLYEQYF
few	TRBV3-1/TRBV3-2	TRBJ2-3	TRBD2	TGTGCCAGCAGCCAACAAGGCGGGAGAGTAGATACGCAGTATTTT	CASSQQGGRVDTQYF
-	TRBV14	TRBJ2-3	-	TGTGCCAGCAGCCAAATGAAGCTAGCCCGTACAGATACGCAGTATTTT	CASSQMKLARTDTQYF
-	TRBV5-4	TRBJ2-3	TRBD2	TGTGCCAGCAGCTTGGGACTAGCGGGAGTGCGCACAGATACGCAGTATTTT	CASSLGLAGVRTDTQYF
-	TRBV5-1	TRBJ2-3	TRBD2	TGCGCCAGCAGCTTGGAGAGGTGGGGAGCGGGAGGGCCTAGGACCCCCACAGATACGCAGTATTTT	CASSLERWGAGGPRTPTDTQYF